This T cell receptor (beta chain) comes out of a study of T cell responses to AZD1222 COVID-19 vaccine. Study details: Pooling covered second doses at about 4 or about 12 weeks.

Study-level findings and limits: At baseline, seropositivity was found in only a handful of AZD1222 recipients. The donor cohort was predominantly white British with a female majority, and clonal diversity may have been underestimated. With dominance at 160-218 and 743-854, vaccine-associated CD4 TCRs spanned spike.

CDR3 size: 12 residues. Germline loops: CDR1 SQVTM, CDR2 ANQGSEA. The V and J ends lost 7 bases and 4 bases respectively, with 13 bases between them. About this clone itself: The antigen is unknown.

Here immunoSEQ multiplex PCR was the method, and the copy in TCRdb shows in-frame clones only, minus some. This sample has some 130,000 clones, with approximately 87% found just once. This sample comprised peripheral blood, obtained on day 0 of AZD1222 vaccination. The chain has TRBV29-1 and TRBJ1-2; D not certain. This TCR was recovered from an adult in good health. CDR3 coding DNA: TGCAGCGCCCAGACTGGGATCTATGGCTACACCTTC. Translating it yields CSAQTGIYGYTF.